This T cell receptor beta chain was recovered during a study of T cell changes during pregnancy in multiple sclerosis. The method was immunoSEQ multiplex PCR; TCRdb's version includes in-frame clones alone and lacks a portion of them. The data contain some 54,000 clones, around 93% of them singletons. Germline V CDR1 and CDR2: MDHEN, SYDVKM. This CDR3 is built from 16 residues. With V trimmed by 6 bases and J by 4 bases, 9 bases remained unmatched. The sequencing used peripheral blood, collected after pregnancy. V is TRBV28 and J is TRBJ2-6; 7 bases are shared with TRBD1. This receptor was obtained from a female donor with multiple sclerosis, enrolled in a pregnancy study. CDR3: CASSQTGVPGANVLTF. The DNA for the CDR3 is TGTGCCAGCAGCCAAACAGGGGTACCCGGGGCCAACGTCCTGACTTTC.